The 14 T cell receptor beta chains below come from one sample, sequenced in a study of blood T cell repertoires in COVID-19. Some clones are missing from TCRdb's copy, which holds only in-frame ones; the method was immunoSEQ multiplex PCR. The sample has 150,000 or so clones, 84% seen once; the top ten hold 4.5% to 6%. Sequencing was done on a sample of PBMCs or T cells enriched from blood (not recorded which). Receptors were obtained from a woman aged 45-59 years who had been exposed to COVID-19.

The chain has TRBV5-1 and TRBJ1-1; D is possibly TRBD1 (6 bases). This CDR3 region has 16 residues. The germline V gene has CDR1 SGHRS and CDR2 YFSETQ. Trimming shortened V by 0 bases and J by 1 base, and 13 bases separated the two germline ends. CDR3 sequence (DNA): TGCGCCAGCAGCTTGGCGCAGGGGCTCGCGAACACTGAAGCTTTCTTT. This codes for CASSLAQGLANTEAFF.

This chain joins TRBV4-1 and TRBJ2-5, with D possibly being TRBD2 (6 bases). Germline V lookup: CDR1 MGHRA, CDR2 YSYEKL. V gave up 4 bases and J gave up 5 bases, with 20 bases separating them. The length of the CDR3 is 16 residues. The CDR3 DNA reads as TGCGCCAGCAGCCCAGGACTAAGTGAGTTGTCGGAGACCCAGTACTTC. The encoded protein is CASSPGLSELSETQYF.

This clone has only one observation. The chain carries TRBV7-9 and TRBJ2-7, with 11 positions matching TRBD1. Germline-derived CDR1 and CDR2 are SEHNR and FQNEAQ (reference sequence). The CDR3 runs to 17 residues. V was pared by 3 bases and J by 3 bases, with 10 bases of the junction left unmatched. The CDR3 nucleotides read TGTGCCAGCAGCTTCAAGGGACAGGGGGAATTGGACTACGAGCAGTACTTC. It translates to CASSFKGQGELDYEQYF.

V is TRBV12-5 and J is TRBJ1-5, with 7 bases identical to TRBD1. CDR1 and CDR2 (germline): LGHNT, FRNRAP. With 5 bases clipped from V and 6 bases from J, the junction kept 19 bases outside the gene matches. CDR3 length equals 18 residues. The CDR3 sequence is CASGRLPMTGSLSQPQHF. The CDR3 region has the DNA TGTGCTAGTGGTCGCCTACCTATGACAGGGTCGTTGAGTCAGCCCCAGCATTTT.

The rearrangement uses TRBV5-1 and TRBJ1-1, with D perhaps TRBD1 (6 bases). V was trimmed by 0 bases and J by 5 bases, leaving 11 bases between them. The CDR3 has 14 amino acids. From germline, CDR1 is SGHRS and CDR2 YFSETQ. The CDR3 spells CASSLGGGRTEAFF. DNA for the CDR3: TGCGCCAGCAGCTTGGGAGGGGGAAGGACTGAAGCTTTCTTT.

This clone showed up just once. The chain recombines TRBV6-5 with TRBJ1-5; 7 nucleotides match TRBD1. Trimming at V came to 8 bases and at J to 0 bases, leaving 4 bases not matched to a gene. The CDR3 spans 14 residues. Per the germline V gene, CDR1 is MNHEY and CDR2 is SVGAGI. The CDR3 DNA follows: TGTGCCAGCGGGACAGACTATAGCAATCAGCCCCAGCATTTT. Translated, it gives CASGTDYSNQPQHF.

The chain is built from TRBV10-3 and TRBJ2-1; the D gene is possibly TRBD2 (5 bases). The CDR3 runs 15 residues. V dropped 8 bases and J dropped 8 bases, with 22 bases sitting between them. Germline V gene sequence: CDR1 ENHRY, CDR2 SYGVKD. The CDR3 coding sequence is TGTGCCATCGGGCGGGTCGTGGCTAGCATCGATGAGCAGTTCTTC. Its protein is CAIGRVVASIDEQFF.

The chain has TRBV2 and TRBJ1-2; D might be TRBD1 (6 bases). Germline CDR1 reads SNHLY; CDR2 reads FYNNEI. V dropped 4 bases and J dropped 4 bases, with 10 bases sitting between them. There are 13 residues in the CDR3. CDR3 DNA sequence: TGTGCCAGCAGTGCGGACAGCATCTATGGCTACACCTTC. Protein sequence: CASSADSIYGYTF. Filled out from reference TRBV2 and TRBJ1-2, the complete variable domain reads EPEVTQTPSHQVTQMGQEVILRCVPISNHLYFYWYRQILGQKVEFLVSFYNNEISEKSEIFDDQFSVERPDGSNFTLKIRSTKLEDSAMYFCASSADSIYGYTFGSGTRLTVV.

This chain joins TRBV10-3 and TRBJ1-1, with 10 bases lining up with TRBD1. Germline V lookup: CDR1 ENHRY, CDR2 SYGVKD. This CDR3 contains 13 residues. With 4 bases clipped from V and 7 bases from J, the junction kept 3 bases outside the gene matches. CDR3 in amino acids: CAISGTGGGEAFF. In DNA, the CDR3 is TGTGCCATCAGTGGGACAGGGGGGGGTGAAGCTTTCTTT.

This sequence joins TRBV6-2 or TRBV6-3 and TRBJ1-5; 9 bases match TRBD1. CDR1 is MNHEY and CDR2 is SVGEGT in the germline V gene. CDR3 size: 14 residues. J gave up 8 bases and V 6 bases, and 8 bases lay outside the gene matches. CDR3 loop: CASSRGQGREPQHF. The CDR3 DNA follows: TGTGCCAGCAGCCGGGGACAGGGCAGAGAGCCCCAGCATTTT.

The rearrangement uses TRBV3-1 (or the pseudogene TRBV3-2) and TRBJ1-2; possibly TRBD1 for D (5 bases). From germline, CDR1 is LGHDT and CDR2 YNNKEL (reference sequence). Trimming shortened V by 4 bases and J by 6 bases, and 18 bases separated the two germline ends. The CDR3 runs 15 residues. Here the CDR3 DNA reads TGTGCCAGCAGCCCCACCCCGGGACTTTTTCATGGCTACACCTTC. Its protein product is CASSPTPGLFHGYTF.

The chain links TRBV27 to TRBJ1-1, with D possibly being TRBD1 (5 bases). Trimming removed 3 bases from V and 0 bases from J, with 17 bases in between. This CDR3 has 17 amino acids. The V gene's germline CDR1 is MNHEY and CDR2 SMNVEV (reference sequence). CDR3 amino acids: CASSLRRVGRMNTEAFF. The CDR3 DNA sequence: TGTGCCAGCAGTTTGAGGAGGGTGGGACGTATGAACACTGAAGCTTTCTTT.

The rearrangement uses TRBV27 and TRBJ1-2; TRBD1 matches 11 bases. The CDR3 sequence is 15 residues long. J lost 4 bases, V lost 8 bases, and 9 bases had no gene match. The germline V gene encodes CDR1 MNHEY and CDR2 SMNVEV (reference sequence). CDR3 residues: CASVVGDRGAYGYTF. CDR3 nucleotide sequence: TGTGCCAGCGTTGTTGGGGACAGGGGGGCCTATGGCTACACCTTC.

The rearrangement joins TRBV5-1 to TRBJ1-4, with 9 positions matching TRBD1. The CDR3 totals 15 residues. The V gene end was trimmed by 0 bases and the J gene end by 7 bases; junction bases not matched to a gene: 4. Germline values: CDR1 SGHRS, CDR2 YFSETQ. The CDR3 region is CASSLGDRGIEKLFF. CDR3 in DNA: TGCGCCAGCAGCTTGGGCGACAGGGGGATTGAAAAACTGTTTTTT.